This TCR beta chain was sequenced for a study of blood T cell repertoires in COVID-19. The V gene lost 5 bases and the J gene lost 0 bases, with 13 bases spanning the gap. Per the germline V gene, CDR1 is LNHDA and CDR2 is SQIVND (reference sequence). This CDR3 comprises 15 residues. Concerning this clone itself: This same CDR3 is encoded by further DNA sequences in the sample.

In the original workflow: Researchers report that nucleated cell counts were estimated from reference gene primer amplification. Some clones are missing from TCRdb's copy, which holds only in-frame ones; the method was immunoSEQ multiplex PCR. The V and J calls and clone size were taken over from that table, and D and trimming were inferred from the DNA. This sample has 250,000 or so clones, with roughly 86% found just once. Material for sequencing was peripheral blood. The chain links TRBV19 to TRBJ1-2; TRBD1 is a possible D gene (6 bases). The origin of this receptor is a man aged 50-60 years with acute or convalescent COVID-19. CDR3 nucleotide sequence: TGTGCCAGTAGTTCCGGACAGCTAGCTAACTATGGCTACACCTTC. It codes for CASSSGQLANYGYTF.